Listed below are T cell receptor beta chains from one sample, sequenced in a study of CD8 T cells in Susac syndrome. In TCRdb, the immunoSEQ multiplex PCR reads were re-called with MiXCR into one record per CDR3 protein. The sample comprises about 210,000 distinct CDR3 sequences, around 96% of which are singletons, and 0.095% rests with the top ten. The material sequenced was CD4+ T cells from PBMCs. The receptors were sampled from a human donor with multiple sclerosis. Both conserved end residues are part of each CDR3. The D gene is left open where the match is weak. Size is stated for part of the rows, as once, few or many counts, or as a class when the clone is expanded.

cdr3_aa clone_size cdr3_length j_call v_call d_call
CASSLLGEPQHF - 12 TRBJ1-5 TRBV28 -
CASSTSNRGSGANVLTF - 17 TRBJ2-6 TRBV21-1 -
CASRSGTGLREQYF - 14 TRBJ2-7 TRBV11-2 TRBD1
CASSLGLAGVHGEQFF - 16 TRBJ2-1 TRBV19 TRBD2
CSARSVPTDTQYF - 13 TRBJ2-3 TRBV20-1 -
CSARDIVFTYEQYF - 14 TRBJ2-7 TRBV20-1 -
CASSRSTYEQYF - 12 TRBJ2-7 TRBV18 -
CSVVQGLSSYNEQFF - 15 TRBJ2-1 TRBV29-1 -
CASSLRTGNYGYTF - 14 TRBJ1-2 TRBV21-1 -
CASTDPPGHRISEAFF - 16 TRBJ1-1 TRBV6-1 -
CASSAGTFNTEAFF once 14 TRBJ1-1 TRBV9 -
CSVEEAANYGYTF - 13 TRBJ1-2 TRBV29-1 -
CASSTPRTTEAFF - 13 TRBJ1-1 TRBV23-1 -
CSVSEDRAYQPQHF - 14 TRBJ1-5 TRBV29-1 TRBD1
CSLGGLGGRSDTQYF - 15 TRBJ2-3 TRBV29-1 -
CASSDSRGAYEQFF - 14 TRBJ2-1 TRBV10-2 -
CASRGGQDLYGYTF - 14 TRBJ1-2 TRBV27 TRBD1
CASSQVRGDDKNIQYF - 16 TRBJ2-4 TRBV4-1 -
CASSLNRPNTEAFF - 14 TRBJ1-1 TRBV28 -
CASSVDPGLAYNEQFF - 16 TRBJ2-1 TRBV9 TRBD2
CASSISGANTEAFF once 14 TRBJ1-1 TRBV19 -
CASSATTSTNNEQFF - 15 TRBJ2-1 TRBV9 TRBD2
CSVFAPERDEQFF - 13 TRBJ2-1 TRBV29-1 -
CSVAGTGGKYTEAFF - 15 TRBJ1-1 TRBV29-1 TRBD1
CASSLIQNQPQHF - 13 TRBJ1-5 TRBV11-2 -
CASRGMQEQYF - 11 TRBJ2-7 TRBV6-5 -
CASRQGSGQPQHF - 13 TRBJ1-5 TRBV2 TRBD1
CSARMLVTPRDTQYF - 15 TRBJ2-3 TRBV20-1 -
CASWRTGEGYTF - 12 TRBJ1-2 TRBV25-1 TRBD1
CSAKRGSAEQYF - 12 TRBJ2-7 TRBV20-1 TRBD2
CASSTTGRSYNEQFF - 15 TRBJ2-1 TRBV19 -
CASNGGGQFF - 10 TRBJ2-1 TRBV7-9 -
CSASLNTEAFF - 11 TRBJ1-1 TRBV20-1 -
CASSSAGESTDTQYF - 15 TRBJ2-3 TRBV27 TRBD2